This T cell receptor beta chain was retrieved from a study of tumor-infiltrating lymphocytes in primary liver carcinoma. Study as a whole: Those enrolled were patients of both sexes, who were aged 30 to 69 years. Notes on the study in general: Comparison of CD4+ and CD8+ repertoires was precluded by bulk unsorted samples. The study found a significantly higher top-250-clone fraction in tumors than in blood (p = 0.039).

The study extracted blood RNA from unsorted whole blood and also extracted germline DNA. The germline V and J ends were trimmed by 6 bases and 8 bases, with 17 bases remaining between them. CDR3 length equals 13 residues. Germline values: CDR1 SQVTM, CDR2 ANQGSEA. This clonotype was detected ten times or more. What it binds is unknown. Starting from around 510 ng of total RNA, TCR beta cDNA was produced with a primer in the constant region. Libraries of TCR beta came from three nested multiplex PCR rounds with slightly modified ARM-PCR. Use of TRBV1-TRBV30 forward primers with a C-beta reverse primer characterized the first two PCR rounds, which lasted around 9 cycles each. TCRdb reprocessed the multiplex PCR reads with MiXCR, giving one entry per CDR3 protein. The table records 250,000 to 400,000 distinct CDR3 sequences, roughly two thirds of them present only once.

This rearrangement joins TRBV29-1 to TRBJ2-1, with D tentatively TRBD1 or TRBD2 (5 bases each). Material for sequencing was peripheral blood. This receptor was obtained from a man in his forties with primary liver carcinoma and hepatitis B virus infection. CDR3: CSVPGPRIDEQFF. The CDR3 DNA is TGCAGCGTCCCGGGACCGAGGATTGATGAGCAGTTCTTC.